Given below is one TCR beta chain in context. As handled by the study authors: Amplification of reference gene primers provided the estimated nucleated cell counts. Repertoires were generated with immunoSEQ multiplex PCR, while TCRdb's copy carries only in-frame clones and drops some. The DNA was the basis for D and trimming; V, J and clone size are from that table. The table shows tens of thousands of clones, with approximately 89% occurring only once. These data originate in a study of blood T cell repertoires in COVID-19. Study background: Specimens from acute and convalescent COVID-19 originated in the United States, Italy and Spain. PBMCs, B-cell-depleted T cells, or T cells provided the cDNA or gDNA that made up the material.

V was shortened by 7 bases and J by 1 base, with 17 bases between the two germline ends. The germline CDR1 and CDR2 sequences are SGHRS and YFSETQ. The CDR3 consists of 15 residues. The source of this sequence is a human donor in a cohort sampled during active COVID-19. The rearrangement uses TRBV5-1 and TRBJ1-1; unclear D gene. The sample was peripheral blood. CDR3: CASLPGGSPNTEAFF. DNA of the CDR3: TGCGCCAGCCTTCCTGGAGGGTCACCGAACACTGAAGCTTTCTTT.